The entry that follows covers one TCR beta chain sequence. Its specificity is not known. The data originate from a study of T cell responses to AZD1222 COVID-19 vaccine. In the study overall: It was second doses at about 4 or about 12 weeks that were pooled.

Study-level points and caveats: Sampled repertoires all dated from after the peak T cell response. Per reports, nearly half of all spike-specific TCRs target regions that are unmutated in variants. Baseline antibody screening turned up just five to seven seropositive AZD1222 recipients.

V shed 3 bases and J 7 bases; nucleotides not matched to a gene: 15. Looked up from germline, CDR1 is PRHDT and CDR2 is FYEKMQ (reference sequence). This CDR3 has 17 amino acids. Data came from immunoSEQ multiplex PCR; TCRdb stores just in-frame clones and leaves some out. Here the sample spans about 88,000 clones, about 90% being singletons. The sequence was collected from an adult in good health. The rearrangement links TRBV13 to TRBJ1-5, with 7 bases lining up with TRBD1. This material consisted of peripheral blood, taken on day 0 of AZD1222 vaccination. For the CDR3, the DNA is TGTGCCAGCAGCTTGGGCAGGACAGGTGTGACGGGCCAGCCCCAGCATTTT. This gives the protein CASSLGRTGVTGQPQHF. The whole variable domain, filled in from reference TRBV13 and TRBJ1-5, reads AAGVIQSPRHLIKEKRETATLKCYPIPRHDTVYWYQQGPGQDPQFLISFYEKMQSDKGSIPDRFSAQQFSDYHSELNMSSLELGDSALYFCASSLGRTGVTGQPQHFGDGTRLSIL.